This T cell receptor beta chain was obtained from a study of shared clonotypes between healthy human individuals. Measured with immunoSEQ multiplex PCR; TCRdb has only the in-frame clones, and not every one. The data hold approximately 980,000 clones, with more than 75% observed a single time. This CDR3 comprises 16 residues. The V gene end was trimmed by 5 bases and the J gene end by 0 bases; junction bases not matched to a gene: 5. Germline V gene data show CDR1 as SGHTA and CDR2 as FQGTGA. What was sequenced was memory CD4+ T cells sorted from blood. Subset defined: CD45RA-negative fraction. The TCR originated in a young man in good health. This chain uses TRBV7-3 with TRBJ2-3, with 10 bases fitting TRBD1. The CDR3 DNA reads TGTGCCAGCAGCCGACAGGGGGCGACTAGCACAGATACGCAGTATTTT. Its translation is CASSRQGATSTDTQYF. Full variable domain (rest looked up from reference TRBV7-3 and TRBJ2-3): GAGVSQTPSNKVTEKGKYVELRCDPISGHTALYWYRQSLGQGPEFLIYFQGTGAADDSGLPNDRFFAVRPEGSVSTLKIQRTERGDSAVYLCASSRQGATSTDTQYFGPGTRLTVL.